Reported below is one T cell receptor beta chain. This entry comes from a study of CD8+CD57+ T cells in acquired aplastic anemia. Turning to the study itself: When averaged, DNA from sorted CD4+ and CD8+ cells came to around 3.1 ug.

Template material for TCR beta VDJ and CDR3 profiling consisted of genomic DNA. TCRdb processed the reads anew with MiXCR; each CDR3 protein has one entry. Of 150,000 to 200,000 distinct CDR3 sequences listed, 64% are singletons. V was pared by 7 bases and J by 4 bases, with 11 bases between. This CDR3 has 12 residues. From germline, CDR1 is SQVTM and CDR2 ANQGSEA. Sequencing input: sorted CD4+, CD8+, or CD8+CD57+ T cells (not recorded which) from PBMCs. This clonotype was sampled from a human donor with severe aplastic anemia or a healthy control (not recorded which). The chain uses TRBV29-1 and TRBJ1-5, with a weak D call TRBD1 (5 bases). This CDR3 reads CSGGERNQPQHF. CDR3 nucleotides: TGCAGCGGAGGGGAGCGGAATCAGCCCCAGCATTTT.